Listed below are T cell receptor beta chains from one sample, sequenced in a study of blood T cell repertoires in COVID-19. The method was immunoSEQ multiplex PCR; TCRdb's version includes in-frame clones alone and lacks a portion of them. The profile shows about 130,000 clones, 75% to 90% of them singletons. What was sequenced was peripheral blood. Source of these receptors: a man in his 60s with active or convalescent COVID-19. The CDR3 runs from the conserved cysteine through the conserved F or W. Each record gives: clone size, J gene, D gene, V gene, CDR3 DNA, CDR3 protein. The D gene is left open where the match is weak. Not all rows give a size; the values are once, few, many and, for expanded clones, a class.

>NA|TRBJ1-1|NA|TRBV7-6
TGTGCCAGCAGCTTAACGAAGGCAGGGGAAGCTTTCTTT
CASSLTKAGEAFF
>NA|TRBJ1-2|TRBD1|TRBV24-1
TGTGCCACCAGTGTGGGACAGTTCTATGGCTACACCTTC
CATSVGQFYGYTF
>NA|TRBJ2-1|TRBD2|TRBV7-2
TGTGCCAGCAGCCCTTTCCCGGGACTAGCGTACAATGAGCAGTTCTTC
CASSPFPGLAYNEQFF
>NA|TRBJ2-7|TRBD1|TRBV10-3
TGTGCCATCAGTGGTCCCTCGACAGGGTTCGAGCAGTACTTC
CAISGPSTGFEQYF
>NA|TRBJ1-1|TRBD1|TRBV24-1
TGTGCCACCAGTGATTGGGACAGGGGACGCACTGAAGCTTTCTTT
CATSDWDRGRTEAFF
>NA|TRBJ2-5|NA|TRBV29-1
TGCAGCGTTGAAGATTGGGGCTTCCAAGAGACCCAGTACTTC
CSVEDWGFQETQYF
>NA|TRBJ1-2|NA|TRBV4-1
TGCGCCAGCAGCCAAGTTCTAGCCCAAACGAGACTGGTTGACTATGGCTACACCTTC
CASSQVLAQTRLVDYGYTF
>NA|TRBJ2-5|TRBD2|TRBV5-4
TGTGCCAGCAGCTATGGGTGGACTAGCGGGGTCTTGGGAGAGACCCAGTACTTC
CASSYGWTSGVLGETQYF
>once|TRBJ1-1|NA|TRBV20-1
TGCAGTGCTAGTGGCGGGGCGGGACGAGCTTTCTTT
CSASGGAGRAFF
>NA|TRBJ1-1|NA|TRBV10-3
TGTGCCATCAGTGAGCCGGGGACTGAAGCTTTCTTT
CAISEPGTEAFF
>NA|TRBJ2-2|NA|TRBV7-9
TGTGCCAGCAGCTTACTAGACTCGGCCGGGGAGCTGTTTTTT
CASSLLDSAGELFF
>NA|TRBJ2-4|NA|TRBV28
TGTGCCAGCAGTCTCAGGGGAGCCAAAAACATTCAGTACTTC
CASSLRGAKNIQYF